This T cell receptor beta chain was captured in a study of PD-1 blockade in classical Hodgkin lymphoma. Study conclusions and caveats: The authors excluded patients who started nivolumab under 1 year after ASCT. Patients with a complete response exhibited baseline diversity comparable to newly diagnosed patients.

Profiling relied on immunoSEQ multiplex PCR, and the TCRdb table lists in-frame clones only, not all of them. The sample yields about 37,000 clones, over 65% seen once. V was cut by 3 bases and J by 2 bases, with 10 bases left in between. The V gene's germline CDR1 is SGHRS and CDR2 YFSETQ. The CDR3 has 14 amino acids. This clone showed up just once. Its target is unknown. Autologous stem cell transplantation was followed by relapse in every patient, and brentuximab vedotin exposure varied. The sample in question was peripheral blood mononuclear cells (PBMCs), obtained before the second cycle of nivolumab. This TCR was sampled from a human donor with classical Hodgkin lymphoma. V gene TRBV5-1 combines with J gene TRBJ2-3; D is uncertain. The CDR3 DNA reads as TGCGCCAGCAGCTATACTGACCACACAGATACGCAGTATTTT. Encoded protein: CASSYTDHTDTQYF.